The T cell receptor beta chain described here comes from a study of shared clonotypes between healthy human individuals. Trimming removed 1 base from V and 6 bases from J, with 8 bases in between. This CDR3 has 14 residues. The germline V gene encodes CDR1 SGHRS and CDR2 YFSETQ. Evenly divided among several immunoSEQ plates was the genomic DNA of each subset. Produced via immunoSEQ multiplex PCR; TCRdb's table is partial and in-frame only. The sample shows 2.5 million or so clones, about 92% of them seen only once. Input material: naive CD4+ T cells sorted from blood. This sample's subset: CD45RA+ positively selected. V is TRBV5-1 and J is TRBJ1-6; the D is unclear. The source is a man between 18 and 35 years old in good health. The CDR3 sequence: CASSLKPGNSPLHF. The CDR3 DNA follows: TGCGCCAGCAGCTTGAAACCGGGTAATTCACCCCTCCACTTT.